This T cell receptor (beta chain) was observed in a study of T-cell reconstitution after alpha-beta-depleted transplantation in children. A library of TCRbeta sequences, prepared with unique molecular identifiers, was generated. TCRdb redid the calling of the PCR reads with MiXCR, one entry per CDR3 protein. In the table there are about 200,000 distinct CDR3 sequences, approximately 8.4% of which are singletons. This clonotype has a handful of counts. Its antigen is unidentified. The CDR3 has 16 amino acids. V was clipped by 0 bases and J by 0 bases, with 12 bases between them. Germline V lookup: CDR1 SGHDT, CDR2 YYEEEE. Study-level points and caveats: Newly produced T cells mostly provided counts and TCRbeta diversity after one year, as hyperexpanded clones declined. Several hundred expanded graft clones reportedly were the source of alpha-beta T cells about two months after transplant.

The sequenced sample was PBMCs, mostly from graft donor cells, obtained 360 days after TCRalphabeta/CD19-depleted stem cell transplant. This sequence originates from a male patient between 2 and 15 years old who had a stem cell transplant for acute myeloid leukemia, so the T cells may come from the graft donor. This chain uses TRBV5-6 with TRBJ2-5; D is undetermined. The CDR3 is CASSLVWNLYQETQYF. In nucleotides, the CDR3 is TGTGCCAGCAGCTTGGTTTGGAACCTGTACCAAGAGACCCAGTACTTC.